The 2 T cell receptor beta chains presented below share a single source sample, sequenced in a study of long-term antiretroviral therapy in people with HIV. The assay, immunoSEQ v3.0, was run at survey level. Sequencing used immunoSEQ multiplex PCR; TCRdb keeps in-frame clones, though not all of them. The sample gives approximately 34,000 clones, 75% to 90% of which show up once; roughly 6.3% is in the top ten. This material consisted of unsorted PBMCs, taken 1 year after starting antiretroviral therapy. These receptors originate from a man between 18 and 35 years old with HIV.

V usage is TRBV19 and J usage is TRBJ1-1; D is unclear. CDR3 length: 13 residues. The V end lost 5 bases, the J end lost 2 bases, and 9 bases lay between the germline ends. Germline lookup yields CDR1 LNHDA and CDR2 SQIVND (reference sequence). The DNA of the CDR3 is TGTGCCAGTAGTGTTACATACAACACTGAAGCTTTCTTT. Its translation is CASSVTYNTEAFF.

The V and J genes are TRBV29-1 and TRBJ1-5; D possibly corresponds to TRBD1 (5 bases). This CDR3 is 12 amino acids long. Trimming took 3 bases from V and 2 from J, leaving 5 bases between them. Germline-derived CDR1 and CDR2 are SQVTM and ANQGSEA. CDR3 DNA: TGCAGCGTTGACAGGGGCAATCAGCCCCAGCATTTT. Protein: CSVDRGNQPQHF. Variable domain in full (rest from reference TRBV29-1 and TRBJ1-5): SAVISQKPSRDICQRGTSLTIQCQVDSQVTMMFWYRQQPGQSLTLIATANQGSEATYESGFVIDKFPISRPNLTFSTLTVSNMSPEDSSIYLCSVDRGNQPQHFGDGTRLSIL.